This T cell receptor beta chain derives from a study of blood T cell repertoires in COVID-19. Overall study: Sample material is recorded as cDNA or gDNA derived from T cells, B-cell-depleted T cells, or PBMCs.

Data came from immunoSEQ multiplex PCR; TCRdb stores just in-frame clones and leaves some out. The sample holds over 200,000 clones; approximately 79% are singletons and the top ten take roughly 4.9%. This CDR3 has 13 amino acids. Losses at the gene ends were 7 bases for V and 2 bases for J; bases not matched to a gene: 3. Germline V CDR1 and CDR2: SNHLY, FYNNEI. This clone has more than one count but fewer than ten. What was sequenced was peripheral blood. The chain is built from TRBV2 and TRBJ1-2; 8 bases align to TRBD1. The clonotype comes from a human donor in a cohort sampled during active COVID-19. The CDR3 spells CASTWTGNYGYTF. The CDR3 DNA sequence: TGTGCCAGCACCTGGACAGGGAACTATGGCTACACCTTC.